Below are 17 T cell receptor beta chains sequenced from a single sample in a study of response to subunit inactivated influenza vaccine. TCRdb fed the RT-PCR reads into MiXCR, producing one record per CDR3 protein. The sample consists of about 700,000 distinct CDR3 sequences, about 15% of them appearing once. This specimen consisted of PBMCs from blood, obtained 14 to 15 days before vaccination. These receptors were taken from a man aged 45 to 65 who received an inactivated influenza vaccine.

This clonotype was detected a few times. The V call is TRBV7-2, the J call TRBJ2-7; the match to TRBD1 covers 7 bases. Germline values: CDR1 SGHTA, CDR2 FQGNSA. The CDR3 runs 14 residues. V lost 0 bases and J lost 6; bases outside the gene matches: 5. The CDR3 DNA follows: TGTGCCAGCAGCTTAGCCCAGACAGGGTCCGAGCAGTACTTC. It translates to CASSLAQTGSEQYF.

This clonotype came up a few times. The V gene is TRBV11-2, the J gene TRBJ1-6; 8 bases map to TRBD1. The length of the CDR3 is 16 residues. The germline V gene encodes CDR1 SGHAT and CDR2 FQNNGV. V lost 2 bases, J lost 12 bases, and 12 bases stayed unmatched. The CDR3 reads CASSLFSRGQNGPLHF. The CDR3 DNA sequence: TGTGCCAGCAGCTTATTTTCCAGGGGGCAAAATGGACCCCTCCACTTT. Combining the CDR3 with reference TRBV11-2 and TRBJ1-6 gives the whole variable domain EAGVAQSPRYKIIEKRQSVAFWCNPISGHATLYWYQQILGQGPKLLIQFQNNGVVDDSQLPKDRFSAERLKGVDSTLKIQPAKLEDSAVYLCASSLFSRGQNGPLHFGNGTRLTVT.

This clonotype occurred a few times. The chain employs TRBV5-1 and TRBJ2-7; unclear D gene. In germline, CDR1 is SGHRS, CDR2 YFSETQ. V was trimmed by 0 bases and J by 0 bases, leaving 10 bases between them. The CDR3 is 15 amino acids. The CDR3 loop is CASSLVSSSSYEQYF. The CDR3 coding sequence is TGCGCCAGCAGCTTGGTTTCATCGAGCTCCTACGAGCAGTACTTC.

This chain joins TRBV2 and TRBJ2-3; D not certain. Germline-derived CDR1 and CDR2 are SNHLY and FYNNEI. This CDR3 has 15 residues. The V end lost 3 bases, the J end lost 0 bases, and 10 bases lay between the germline ends. DNA for the CDR3: TGTGCCAGCAGTGATGGGCAGTCTAGCACAGATACGCAGTATTTT. Its translation is CASSDGQSSTDTQYF. Full variable domain (missing parts from reference TRBV2 and TRBJ2-3): EPEVTQTPSHQVTQMGQEVILRCVPISNHLYFYWYRQILGQKVEFLVSFYNNEISEKSEIFDDQFSVERPDGSNFTLKIRSTKLEDSAMYFCASSDGQSSTDTQYFGPGTRLTVL.

This chain joins TRBV25-1 and TRBJ2-1; a possible D gene is TRBD1 (5 bases). The CDR3 is 15 residues long. V was shortened by 3 bases and J by 8 bases, with 17 bases between the two germline ends. Per germline, CDR1 MGHDK and CDR2 SYGVNS. In DNA form, the CDR3 reads TGTGCCAGCAGTGACGTAGGGGTTTCCGTGGATGAGCAGTTCTTC. Its protein product is CASSDVGVSVDEQFF.

The rearrangement uses TRBV9 and TRBJ2-7; maybe TRBD2 (5 bases). The length of the CDR3 is 12 residues. Germline V gene lookup returns CDR1 SGDLS and CDR2 YYNGEE. Trimming left V 10 bases short and J 3 bases short, with 14 bases between. The chain's CDR3 is CARSYGLYEQYF. The DNA for the CDR3 is TGTGCCCGGAGTTATGGACTCTACGAGCAGTACTTC.

This clonotype was seen a handful of times. The V call is TRBV14, the J call TRBJ1-2; D remains ambiguous. Deletions cut 4 bases from V and 4 bases from J, with 31 bases between. Germline V lookup: CDR1 SGHDN, CDR2 FVKESK. The CDR3 has 20 amino acids. The CDR3 protein is CASSPLWMYTALPRVYGYTF. The CDR3 nucleotides read TGTGCCAGCAGCCCCCTTTGGATGTACACGGCATTACCTAGAGTCTATGGCTACACCTTC.

This clonotype turned up a few times. The gene calls are TRBV12-3 or TRBV12-4 and TRBJ1-2; tentative D call: TRBD1 (5 bases). The CDR3 is 13 residues long. Trimming removed 4 bases at V and 5 bases at J, with 11 bases between. CDR3 coding DNA: TGTGCCAGCAGTTCGGAGGGACTGTATGGCTACACCTTC. Translation gives CASSSEGLYGYTF.

This clonotype was observed many times. This chain connects TRBV12-3 or TRBV12-4 to TRBJ2-1; D is uncertain. The CDR3 spans 12 residues. With 6 bases removed from V and 3 bases from J, the gap between germline ends came to 6 bases. In nucleotides, the CDR3 is TGTGCCAGCAGAGGATTCTACAATGAGCAGTTCTTC. It encodes CASRGFYNEQFF.

This chain connects TRBV20-1 to TRBJ2-3; a possible D gene is TRBD2 (5 bases). Between the trimmed V and J ends, which lost 6 bases and 2 bases, there was a span of 15 bases. This CDR3 is 14 amino acids long. The V gene's germline CDR1 is DFQATT and CDR2 SNEGSKA (reference sequence). The CDR3 region has the DNA TGCAGTGCGGGGAAAACGGGGTTCACAGATACGCAGTATTTT. Its protein product is CSAGKTGFTDTQYF.

This clonotype was counted only a few times. The chain links TRBV5-6 to TRBJ2-3, with D maybe TRBD2 (5 bases). The ends were cut back, 3 bases at V and 3 bases at J, with 20 bases in the middle. The CDR3 has 17 residues. The germline gives CDR1 SGHDT, CDR2 YYEEEE. The CDR3 nucleotides read TGTGCCAGCAGCTCAACAACGACACACACGGGGACAGATACGCAGTATTTT. It translates to CASSSTTTHTGTDTQYF.

The chain employs TRBV9 and TRBJ2-1; 7 nucleotides agree with TRBD2. The germline CDR1 and CDR2 sequences are SGDLS and YYNGEE. The J segment lost 4 bases and the V segment lost 3 bases, leaving 10 bases of the junction unmatched. The CDR3 contains 16 residues. CDR3 in DNA: TGTGCCAGCAGCGCCTCCGAGGGAGGGAGATACAATGAGCAGTTCTTC. Translation gives CASSASEGGRYNEQFF.

The J gene is TRBJ2-5, the V gene TRBV12-3 or TRBV12-4; 8 bases map to TRBD2. J lost 9 bases, V lost 4 bases, and 7 bases had no gene match. The CDR3 runs to 13 residues. The CDR3 coding sequence is TGTGCCAGCAGTTCCCAGAGGCGGGGGGCCCAGTACTTC. It translates to CASSSQRRGAQYF.

This clonotype appeared a few times. The chain recombines TRBV11-2 with TRBJ2-7; weak D call: TRBD1 (5 bases). Germline values: CDR1 SGHAT, CDR2 FQNNGV. The CDR3 consists of 13 residues. V was clipped by 2 bases and J by 4 bases, with 9 bases between them. CDR3 nucleotides: TGTGCCAGCAGCTTAAGACAGCCATACGAGCAGTACTTC. This codes for CASSLRQPYEQYF. The whole variable domain, remainder taken from reference TRBV11-2 and TRBJ2-7, is EAGVAQSPRYKIIEKRQSVAFWCNPISGHATLYWYQQILGQGPKLLIQFQNNGVVDDSQLPKDRFSAERLKGVDSTLKIQPAKLEDSAVYLCASSLRQPYEQYFGPGTRLTVT.

This chain links TRBV18 with TRBJ2-3; 9 positions match TRBD1. CDR1 and CDR2 from the germline V gene are KGHSH and LQKENI. After removal of 4 bases from V and 1 base from J, the junction contained 6 bases not matched to a gene. The CDR3 contains 16 residues. The CDR3 DNA reads as TGTGCCAGCTCACATCGCCGGACAGGGGGCACAGATACGCAGTATTTT. Translating gives CASSHRRTGGTDTQYF.

This clonotype was counted between two and nine times. This chain uses TRBV6-2 or TRBV6-3 with TRBJ2-2; D is possibly TRBD1 (9 bases). The CDR3 contains 20 residues. V gave up 7 bases and J gave up 7 bases, with 34 bases separating them. Germline CDR1 is MNHEY and CDR2 is SVGEGT. Here the CDR3 reads CASTKQDRGAEGLGGGELFF. The CDR3 nucleotides read TGTGCCAGCACAAAACAGGACAGGGGCGCCGAGGGACTAGGTGGCGGGGAGCTGTTTTTT.

This clonotype has a handful of counts. The chain recombines TRBV6-1 with TRBJ1-1, with D possibly TRBD1 on 6 matching bases. CDR3 length: 14 residues. Germline CDR1 reads MNHNS; CDR2 reads SASEGT. V was trimmed by 1 base and J by 1 base, leaving 7 bases between them. The CDR3 reads CASSEVGGNTEAFF. The CDR3 nucleotides are TGTGCCAGCAGTGAAGTAGGGGGGAACACTGAAGCTTTCTTT.